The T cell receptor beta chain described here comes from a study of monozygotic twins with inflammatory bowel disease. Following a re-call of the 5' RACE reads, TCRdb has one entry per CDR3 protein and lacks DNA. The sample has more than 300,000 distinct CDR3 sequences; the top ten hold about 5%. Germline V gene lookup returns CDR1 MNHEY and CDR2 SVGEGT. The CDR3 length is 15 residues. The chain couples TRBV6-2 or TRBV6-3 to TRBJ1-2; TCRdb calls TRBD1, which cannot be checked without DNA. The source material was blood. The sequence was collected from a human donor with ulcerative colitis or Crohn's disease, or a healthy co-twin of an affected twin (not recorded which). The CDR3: CASRQMTGAASGYTF.